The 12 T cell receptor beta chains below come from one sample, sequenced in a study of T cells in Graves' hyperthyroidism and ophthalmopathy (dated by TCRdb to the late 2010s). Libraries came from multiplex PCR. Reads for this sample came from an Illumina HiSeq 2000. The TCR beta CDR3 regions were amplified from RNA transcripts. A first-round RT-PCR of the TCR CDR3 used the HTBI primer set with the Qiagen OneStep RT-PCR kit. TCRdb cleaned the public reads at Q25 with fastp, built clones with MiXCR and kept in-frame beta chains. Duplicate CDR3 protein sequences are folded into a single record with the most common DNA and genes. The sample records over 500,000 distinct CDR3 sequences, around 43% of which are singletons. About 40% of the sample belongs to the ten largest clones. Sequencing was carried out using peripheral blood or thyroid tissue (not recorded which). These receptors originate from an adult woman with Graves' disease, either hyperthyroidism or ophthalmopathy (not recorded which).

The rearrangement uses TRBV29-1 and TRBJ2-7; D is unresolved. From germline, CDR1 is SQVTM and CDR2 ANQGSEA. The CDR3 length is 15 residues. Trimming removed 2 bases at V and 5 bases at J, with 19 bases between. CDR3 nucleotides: TGCAGCGTTGAATCCGGCAGGACGGCGAGCCACGAGCAGTACTTC. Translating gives CSVESGRTASHEQYF.

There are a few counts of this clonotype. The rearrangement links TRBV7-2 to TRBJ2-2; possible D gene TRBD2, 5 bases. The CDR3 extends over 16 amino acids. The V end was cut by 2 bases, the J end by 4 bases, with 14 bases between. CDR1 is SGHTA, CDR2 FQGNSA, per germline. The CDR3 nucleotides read TGTGCCAGCAGCTTACATAGGGTTAGCGCCACCGGGGAGCTGTTTTTT. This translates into CASSLHRVSATGELFF.

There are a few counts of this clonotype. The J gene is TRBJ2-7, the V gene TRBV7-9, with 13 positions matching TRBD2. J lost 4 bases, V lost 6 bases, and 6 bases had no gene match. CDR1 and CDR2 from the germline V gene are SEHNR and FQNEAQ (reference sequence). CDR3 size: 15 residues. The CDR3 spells CASSGLAGARYEQYF. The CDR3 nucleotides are TGTGCCAGCAGTGGACTAGCGGGAGCTCGGTACGAGCAGTACTTC.

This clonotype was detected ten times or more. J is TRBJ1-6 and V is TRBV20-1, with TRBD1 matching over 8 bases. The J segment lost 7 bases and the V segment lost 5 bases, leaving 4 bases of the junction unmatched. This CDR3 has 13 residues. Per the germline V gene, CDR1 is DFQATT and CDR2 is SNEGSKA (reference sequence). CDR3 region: CSADTGGNSPLHF. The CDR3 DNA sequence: TGCAGTGCTGACACAGGGGGAAATTCACCCCTCCACTTT.

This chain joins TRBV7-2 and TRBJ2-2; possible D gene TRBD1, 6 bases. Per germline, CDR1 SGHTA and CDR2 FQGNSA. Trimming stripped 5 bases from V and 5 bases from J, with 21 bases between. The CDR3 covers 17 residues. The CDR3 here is CASSQEGGPARTGELFF. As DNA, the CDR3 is TGTGCCAGCAGCCAAGAAGGGGGACCAGCCCGTACCGGGGAGCTGTTTTTT.

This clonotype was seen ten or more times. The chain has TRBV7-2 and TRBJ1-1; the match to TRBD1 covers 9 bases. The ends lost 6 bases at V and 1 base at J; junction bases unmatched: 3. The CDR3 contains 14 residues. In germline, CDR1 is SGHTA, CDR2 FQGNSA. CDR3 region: CASRPQGANTEAFF. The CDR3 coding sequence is TGTGCCAGCAGACCACAGGGGGCGAACACTGAAGCTTTCTTT.

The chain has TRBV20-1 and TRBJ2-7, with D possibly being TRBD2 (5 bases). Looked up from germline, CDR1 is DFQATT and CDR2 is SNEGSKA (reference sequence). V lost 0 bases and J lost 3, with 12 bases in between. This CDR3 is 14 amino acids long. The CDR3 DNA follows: TGCAGTGCTAGAGATCTGGGGAGAGACTACGAGCAGTACTTC. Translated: CSARDLGRDYEQYF.

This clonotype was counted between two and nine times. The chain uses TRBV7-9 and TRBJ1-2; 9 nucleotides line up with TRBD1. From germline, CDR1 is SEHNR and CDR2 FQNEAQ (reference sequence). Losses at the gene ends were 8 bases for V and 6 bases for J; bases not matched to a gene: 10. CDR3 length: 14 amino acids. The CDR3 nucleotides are TGTGCCAGCGACCCCGGTGGGGACAGGGATGGCTACACCTTC. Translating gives CASDPGGDRDGYTF.

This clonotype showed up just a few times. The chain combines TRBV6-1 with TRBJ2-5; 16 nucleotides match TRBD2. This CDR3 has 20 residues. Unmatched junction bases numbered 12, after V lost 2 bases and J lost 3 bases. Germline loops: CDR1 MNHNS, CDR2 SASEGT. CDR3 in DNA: TGTGCCAGCAGTGAACTTCCCCGAACCGGGACTAGCGGGAGGGAAGAGACCCAGTACTTC. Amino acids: CASSELPRTGTSGREETQYF.

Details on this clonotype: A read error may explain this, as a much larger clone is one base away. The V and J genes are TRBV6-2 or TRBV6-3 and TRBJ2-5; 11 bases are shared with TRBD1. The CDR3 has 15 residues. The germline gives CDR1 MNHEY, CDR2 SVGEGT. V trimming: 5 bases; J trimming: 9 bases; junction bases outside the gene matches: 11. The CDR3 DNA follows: TGTGCCAGCAGTACTCGGGACAGGGGGATGGAGGCCCAGTACTTC. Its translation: CASSTRDRGMEAQYF.

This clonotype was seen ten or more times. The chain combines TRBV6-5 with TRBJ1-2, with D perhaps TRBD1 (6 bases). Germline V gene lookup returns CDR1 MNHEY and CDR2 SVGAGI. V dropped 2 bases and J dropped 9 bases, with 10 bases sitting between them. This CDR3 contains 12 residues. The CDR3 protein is CASSYAQGSYTF. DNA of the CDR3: TGTGCCAGCAGTTACGCTCAGGGGAGCTACACCTTC.

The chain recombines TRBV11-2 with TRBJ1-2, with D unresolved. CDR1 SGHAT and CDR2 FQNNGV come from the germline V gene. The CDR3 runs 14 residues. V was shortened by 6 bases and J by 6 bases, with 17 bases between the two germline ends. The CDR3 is CASSLPGGWNGYTF. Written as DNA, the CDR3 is TGTGCCAGCAGTTTACCGGGAGGTTGGAATGGCTACACCTTC.